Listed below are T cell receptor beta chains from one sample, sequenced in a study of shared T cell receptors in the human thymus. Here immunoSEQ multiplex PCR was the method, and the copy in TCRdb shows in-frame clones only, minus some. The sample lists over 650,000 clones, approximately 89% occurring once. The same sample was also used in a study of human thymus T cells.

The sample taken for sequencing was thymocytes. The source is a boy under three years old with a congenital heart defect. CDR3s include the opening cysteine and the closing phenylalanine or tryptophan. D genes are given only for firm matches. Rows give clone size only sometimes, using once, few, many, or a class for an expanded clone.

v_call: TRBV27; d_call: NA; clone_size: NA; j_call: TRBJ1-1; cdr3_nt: TGTGCCAGCAGTTGGGGCGGCACTGAAGCTTTCTTT; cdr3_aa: CASSWGGTEAFF
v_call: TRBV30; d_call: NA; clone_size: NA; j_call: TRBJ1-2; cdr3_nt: TGTGCCTGGATATCGGGGGATGGCTACACCTTC; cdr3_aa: CAWISGDGYTF
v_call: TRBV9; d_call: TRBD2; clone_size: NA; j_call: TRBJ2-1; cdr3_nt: TGTGCCAGCACGAGGGCTAGCGGCACCAATGAGCAGTTCTTC; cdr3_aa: CASTRASGTNEQFF
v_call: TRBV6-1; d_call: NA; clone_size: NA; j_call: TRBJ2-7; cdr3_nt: TGTGCCAGCAGTGGCCATCAGGGTTGGGCTTCCTACGAGCAGTACTTC; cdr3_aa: CASSGHQGWASYEQYF
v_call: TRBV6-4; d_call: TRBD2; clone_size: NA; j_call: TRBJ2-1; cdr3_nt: TGTGCCAGCAGCGCTAGCGGGAGGGAGGTTAATGAGCAGTTCTTC; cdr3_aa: CASSASGREVNEQFF
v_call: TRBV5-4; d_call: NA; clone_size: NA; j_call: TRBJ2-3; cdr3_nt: TGTGCCAGCGGGGAGCTCCAGCATAATACAGATACGCAGTATTTT; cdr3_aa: CASGELQHNTDTQYF
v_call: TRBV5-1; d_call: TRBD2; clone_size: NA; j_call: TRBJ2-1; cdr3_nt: TGCGCCAGCAGCTTGGAGGGGACTAGTCGGGATGAGCAGTTCTTC; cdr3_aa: CASSLEGTSRDEQFF
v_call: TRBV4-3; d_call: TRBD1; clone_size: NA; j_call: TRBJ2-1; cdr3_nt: TGCGCCAGCAGTCAAGTGGGAAACCGGGACAGGGGGCACAATGAGCAGTTCTTC; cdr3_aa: CASSQVGNRDRGHNEQFF
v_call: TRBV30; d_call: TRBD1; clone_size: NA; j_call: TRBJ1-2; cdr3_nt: TGTGCCTGGAGTCCCCCCAGGGGGAATGGCTACACCTTC; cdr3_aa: CAWSPPRGNGYTF
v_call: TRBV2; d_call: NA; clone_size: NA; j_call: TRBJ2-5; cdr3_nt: TGTGCCACCTCATGGCAGCAAGAGACCCAGTACTTC; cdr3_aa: CATSWQQETQYF
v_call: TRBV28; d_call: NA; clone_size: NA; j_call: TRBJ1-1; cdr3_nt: TGTGCCAGCAGTTTAGGTCAGGGGAACACTGAAGCTTTCTTT; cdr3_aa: CASSLGQGNTEAFF
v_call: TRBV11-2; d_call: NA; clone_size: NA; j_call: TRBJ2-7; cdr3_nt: TGTGCCGTTCCGAGGTCTTACGGGAGCACCCCCTACGAGCAGTACTTC; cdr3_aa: CAVPRSYGSTPYEQYF
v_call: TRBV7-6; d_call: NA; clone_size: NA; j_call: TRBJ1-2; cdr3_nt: TGTGCCAGCAGCTCTGGAGGGCGGGAGACAGCCTATGGCTACACCTTC; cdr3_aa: CASSSGGRETAYGYTF
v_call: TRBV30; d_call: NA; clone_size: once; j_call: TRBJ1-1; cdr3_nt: TGTGCCTGGACCCCCGGCGGGAGTTGCACTGAAGCTTTCTTT; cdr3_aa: CAWTPGGSCTEAFF
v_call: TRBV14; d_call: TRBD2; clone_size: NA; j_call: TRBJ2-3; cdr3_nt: TGTGCCAGCAGCCAAGTGTGGACTAGCGGGGGGCCCCCAGATACGCAGTATTTT; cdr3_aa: CASSQVWTSGGPPDTQYF
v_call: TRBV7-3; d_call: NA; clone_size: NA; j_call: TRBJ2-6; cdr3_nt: TGTGCCAGCAGCTTCCGCCCTCTGACACGCGGGACCAGTTACTCTGGGGCCAACGTCCTGACTTTC; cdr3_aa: CASSFRPLTRGTSYSGANVLTF
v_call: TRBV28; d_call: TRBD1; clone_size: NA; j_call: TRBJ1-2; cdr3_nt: TGTGCCAGCAGTTTTCCCCTCGGGACAGAATCTAACTATGGCTACACCTTC; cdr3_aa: CASSFPLGTESNYGYTF
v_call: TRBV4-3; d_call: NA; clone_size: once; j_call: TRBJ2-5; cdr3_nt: TGCGCCAGCAGCCAAGATCGGTCCGGACGACTGGGGGGAGAGACCCAGTACTTC; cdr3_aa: CASSQDRSGRLGGETQYF
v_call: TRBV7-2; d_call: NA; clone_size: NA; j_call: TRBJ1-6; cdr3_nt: TGTGCCAGCAGCCGCGGAGGGCACGATAATTCACCCCTCCACTTT; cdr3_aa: CASSRGGHDNSPLHF
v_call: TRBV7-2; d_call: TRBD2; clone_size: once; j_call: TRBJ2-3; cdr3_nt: TGTGCCAGCAGCTTAGCCGGGACTAGCGGGAGGCACAGCACAGATACGCAGTATTTT; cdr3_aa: CASSLAGTSGRHSTDTQYF
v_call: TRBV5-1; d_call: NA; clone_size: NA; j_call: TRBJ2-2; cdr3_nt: TGCGCCAGCAGCTACACAGGTTTGGCCGGGGAGCTGTTTTTT; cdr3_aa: CASSYTGLAGELFF
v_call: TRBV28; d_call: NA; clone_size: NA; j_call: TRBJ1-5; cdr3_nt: TGTGCCAGCAGGCCACAGGGTAATCAGCCCCAGCATTTT; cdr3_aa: CASRPQGNQPQHF
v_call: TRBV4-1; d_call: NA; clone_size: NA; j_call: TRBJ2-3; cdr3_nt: TGCGCCAGCAGCCAAGAAGGGAGCGCAGATACGCAGTATTTT; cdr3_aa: CASSQEGSADTQYF
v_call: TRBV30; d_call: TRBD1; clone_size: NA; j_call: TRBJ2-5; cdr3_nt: TGTGCCTGGAGTGTACATTTATCGGGACAGGGTTACCAAGAGACCCAGTACTTC; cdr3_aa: CAWSVHLSGQGYQETQYF
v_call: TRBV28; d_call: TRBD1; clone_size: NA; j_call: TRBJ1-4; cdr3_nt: TGTGCCAGCAGTTCTGGAGGGACAGGGACTGAAAAACTGTTTTTT; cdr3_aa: CASSSGGTGTEKLFF
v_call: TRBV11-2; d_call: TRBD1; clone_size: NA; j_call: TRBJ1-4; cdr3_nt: TGTGCCAGCAGCCGACCTCGGACAGGGGACGACTCTAATGAAAAACTGTTTTTT; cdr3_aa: CASSRPRTGDDSNEKLFF
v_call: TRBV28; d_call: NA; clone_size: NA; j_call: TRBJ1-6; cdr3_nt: TGTGCCAGCACCTTACTCGACAGGTTAAATTCACCCCTCCACTTT; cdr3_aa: CASTLLDRLNSPLHF
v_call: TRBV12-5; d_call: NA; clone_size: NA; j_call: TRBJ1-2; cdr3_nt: TGTGCTAGTGGTTTGGTAAAGGTCGGACACTCTGCTAACTATGGCTACACCTTC; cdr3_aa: CASGLVKVGHSANYGYTF
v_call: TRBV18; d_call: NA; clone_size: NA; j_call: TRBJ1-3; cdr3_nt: TGTGCCAGCTCACCAGAGAGGGCCCCCTGGGGAAACACCATATATTTT; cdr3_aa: CASSPERAPWGNTIYF
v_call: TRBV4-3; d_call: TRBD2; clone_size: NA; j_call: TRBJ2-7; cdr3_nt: TGCGCCAGCAGCCAAGTAGGGACTAGCGGGAGAGGCGAGCAGTACTTC; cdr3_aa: CASSQVGTSGRGEQYF
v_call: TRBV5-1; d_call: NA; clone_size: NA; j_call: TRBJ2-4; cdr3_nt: TGCGCCAGCAGCTTGGCAGTGGATGGGCCCAAAAACATTCAGTACTTC; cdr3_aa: CASSLAVDGPKNIQYF
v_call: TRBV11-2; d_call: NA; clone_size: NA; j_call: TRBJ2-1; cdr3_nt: TGTGCCAGCAGCTTAGAGCGGGGGCATGAGCAGTTCTTC; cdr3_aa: CASSLERGHEQFF
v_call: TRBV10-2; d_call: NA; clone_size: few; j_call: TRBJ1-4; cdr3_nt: TGCGCCAGCAGTGATAGGGGGAGAGCTAATGAAAAACTGTTTTTT; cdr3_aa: CASSDRGRANEKLFF
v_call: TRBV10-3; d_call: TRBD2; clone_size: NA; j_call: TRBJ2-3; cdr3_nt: TGTGCCATACGGGCTAGCGGGGTGAAAGGTCGGAGCACAGATACGCAGTATTTT; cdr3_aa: CAIRASGVKGRSTDTQYF
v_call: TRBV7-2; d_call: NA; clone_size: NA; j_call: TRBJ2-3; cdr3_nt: TGTGCCAGCAGCCTCCTTTGGAGGCATACGCAGTATTTT; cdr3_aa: CASSLLWRHTQYF
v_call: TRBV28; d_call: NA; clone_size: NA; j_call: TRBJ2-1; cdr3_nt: TGTGCCAGCAGCAACCGGAGGGAGCAGTTCTTC; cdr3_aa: CASSNRREQFF
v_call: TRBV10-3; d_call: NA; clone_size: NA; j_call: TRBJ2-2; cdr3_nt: TGTGCCATCAGTGAGCATTTAGCGGAACCTACCGGGGAGCTGTTTTTT; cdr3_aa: CAISEHLAEPTGELFF